Each of the 28 T cell receptor beta chains below was sequenced from the same sample in a study of neurological immune-mediated disorders. Each CDR3 protein gets one entry after TCRdb re-called the 5' RACE reads with MiXCR. The repertoire includes approximately 37,000 distinct CDR3 sequences, 13% to 15% of them detected once, and more than 20% sits in the top ten. Specimen: PBMCs. The receptor source for this set is a woman between 50 and 59 years old with HTLV-1-associated myelopathy (HAM/TSP).

In its sample, this clonotype was seen many times. The chain has TRBV5-1 and TRBJ2-5, with TRBD2 matching over 9 bases. The CDR3 loop spans 16 amino acids. The V gene end was trimmed by 4 bases and the J gene end by 4 bases; junction bases not matched to a gene: 11. Germline V gene sequence: CDR1 SGHRS, CDR2 YFSETQ. CDR3 coding DNA: TGCGCCAGCAGCCTTTCGCTGCGGGGGGGCTTAGAGACCCAGTACTTC. As protein: CASSLSLRGGLETQYF. Variable domain in full (rest from reference TRBV5-1 and TRBJ2-5): KAGVTQTPRYLIKTRGQQVTLSCSPISGHRSVSWYQQTPGQGLQFLFEYFSETQRNKGNFPGRFSGRQFSNSRSEMNVSTLELGDSALYLCASSLSLRGGLETQYFGPGTRLLVL.

This clonotype was seen ten or more times. This sequence joins TRBV20-1 and TRBJ1-2; weak D call: TRBD1 (5 bases). Germline values: CDR1 DFQATT, CDR2 SNEGSKA (reference sequence). This CDR3 is 14 amino acids long. Deletions cut 5 bases from V and 1 base from J, with 14 bases between. In DNA, the CDR3 is TGCAGTGCTTACCGGGACGGCATTAACTATGGCTACACCTTC. As protein: CSAYRDGINYGYTF.

This clonotype was seen many times. This chain links TRBV20-1 with TRBJ1-4; 8 bases are a match to TRBD1. The CDR3 runs 13 residues. The junction had 6 bases not matched to a gene; V was cut back by 5 bases and J by 7 bases. Germline V gene data show CDR1 as DFQATT and CDR2 as SNEGSKA (reference sequence). CDR3 DNA sequence: TGCAGTGCTGGACAGGGAGTTTCTGAAAAACTGTTTTTT. Translation: CSAGQGVSEKLFF.

The chain joins TRBV29-1 to TRBJ2-1; perhaps TRBD1 as D (6 bases). The CDR3 has 11 residues. Germline assignment: CDR1 SQVTM and CDR2 ANQGSEA. Trimming cost V 6 bases and J 7 bases, with 10 bases left between them. CDR3: CSVGQWNEQFF. The CDR3 nucleotides are TGCAGCGTAGGACAGTGGAATGAGCAGTTCTTC.

This clonotype was recorded many times. The V gene is TRBV7-9, the J gene TRBJ1-1, with D perhaps matching TRBD1 (5 bases). Germline CDR1 and CDR2: SEHNR and FQNEAQ (reference sequence). V lost 4 bases and J 3 bases, leaving 15 bases between the germline ends. CDR3 length: 15 amino acids. CDR3 in DNA: TGTGCCAGCAGCTCAGCGGGACGGCGGTACACTGAAGCTTTCTTT. Residues: CASSSAGRRYTEAFF.

This clonotype has ten or more counts. This rearrangement joins TRBV25-1 to TRBJ2-1; 16 bases are shared with TRBD2. The CDR3 spans 18 residues. The trim removed 10 bases at V and 1 base at J, leaving 10 bases unmatched. Germline V CDR1 and CDR2: MGHDK, SYGVNS. CDR3 bases: TGTGCCACAGGATCCGGGACTAGCGGGGGGGTATCCTACAATGAGCAGTTCTTC. Its protein is CATGSGTSGGVSYNEQFF.

This clonotype was recorded many times. The chain uses TRBV6-2 or TRBV6-3 and TRBJ2-7, with D uncertain. The length of the CDR3 is 10 residues. Germline lookup yields CDR1 MNHEY and CDR2 SVGEGT. Trimming left V 6 bases short and J 3 bases short, with 3 bases between. Here the CDR3 DNA reads TGTGCCAGCAGGGACTACGAGCAGTACTTC. Its protein is CASRDYEQYF.

This clonotype was found many times. This chain links TRBV12-3 or TRBV12-4 with TRBJ1-5, with 7 bases lining up with TRBD1. V gave up 6 bases and J gave up 3 bases; unmatched junction bases: 5. The CDR3 length is 14 residues. The CDR3 DNA is TGTGCCAGCAGCACGACAGGGTTCAATCAGCCCCAGCATTTT. This translates into CASSTTGFNQPQHF.

This clonotype has at least ten counts. V gene TRBV3-1 combines with J gene TRBJ2-7; either TRBD1 or TRBD2 may supply D (5 bases each). The CDR3 runs to 14 residues. V was cut by 0 bases and J by 6 bases, with 12 bases left in between. Germline CDR1 is LGHDT and CDR2 is YNNKEL (reference sequence). CDR3 protein: CASSQDYGDPEQYV. The DNA of the CDR3 is TGTGCCAGCAGCCAAGATTATGGGGACCCCGAGCAGTACGTC.

This clonotype was seen repeatedly, ten times or more. The J gene is TRBJ1-1, the V gene TRBV5-1; D is perhaps TRBD1 (6 bases). Germline lookup yields CDR1 SGHRS and CDR2 YFSETQ. V lost 4 bases to trimming and J lost 3 bases, with 13 bases between them. The CDR3 loop spans 14 amino acids. The CDR3 nucleotides read TGCGCCAGCAGCGCCCACAGGGAAGACACTGAAGCTTTCTTT. Protein product: CASSAHREDTEAFF.

The chain links TRBV20-1 to TRBJ2-1; D unresolved. Germline CDR1 DFQATT, CDR2 SNEGSKA (reference sequence). Trimming cost V 3 bases and J 10 bases, with 7 bases left between them. This CDR3 contains 10 residues. In DNA form, the CDR3 reads TGCAGTGCTAGTTTATGGGAGCAGTTCTTC. Protein product: CSASLWEQFF.

This clonotype was picked up many times. This chain links TRBV7-2 with TRBJ2-2; D call uncertain. The CDR3 runs to 13 residues. Germline values: CDR1 SGHTA, CDR2 FQGNSA. V was cut by 3 bases and J by 1 base, with 3 bases left in between. Written as DNA, the CDR3 is TGTGCCAGCAGCTTGAAGAACACCGGGGAGCTGTTTTTT. Its protein is CASSLKNTGELFF.

At least ten counts were recorded for this clonotype. The gene calls are TRBV7-8 and TRBJ2-3; perhaps TRBD2 as D (6 bases). The V and J ends lost 1 base and 0 bases respectively, with 8 bases between them. The CDR3 extends over 15 amino acids. Germline CDR1 reads SGHVS; CDR2 reads FQNEAQ. The CDR3 DNA reads as TGTGCCAGCAGCTTAGTGAGCGGGAGCACAGATACGCAGTATTTT. Translation gives CASSLVSGSTDTQYF.

This clonotype has ten or more counts. The chain links TRBV5-1 to TRBJ1-2, with a weak D call TRBD1 (5 bases). The CDR3 consists of 14 residues. CDR1 and CDR2 (germline): SGHRS, YFSETQ. With 7 bases removed from V and 5 bases from J, the gap between germline ends came to 18 bases. CDR3 loop: CASRPPGGGYGYTF. The CDR3 DNA is TGCGCCAGCCGCCCCCCCGGGGGGGGGTATGGCTACACCTTC.

The table lists this clonotype with many counts. The chain joins TRBV6-2 or TRBV6-3 to TRBJ2-7, with D tentatively TRBD2 (5 bases). Germline V gene sequence: CDR1 MNHEY, CDR2 SVGEGT. CDR3 length: 15 residues. Trimming took off 2 bases at V and 1 base at J, with 12 bases between the two ends. CDR3 in amino acids: CASSYGSSGSYEQYF. Here the CDR3 DNA reads TGTGCCAGCAGTTACGGCTCCTCGGGGTCCTACGAGCAGTACTTC.

The chain uses TRBV13 and TRBJ2-5, with 7 bases that match TRBD1. Germline assignment: CDR1 PRHDT and CDR2 FYEKMQ (reference sequence). V shed 3 bases and J 5 bases; nucleotides not matched to a gene: 9. The CDR3 covers 15 residues. The CDR3 sequence: CASSLADRAGETQYF. The CDR3 DNA reads as TGTGCCAGCAGCTTGGCCGACAGGGCCGGGGAGACCCAGTACTTC.

The chain links TRBV7-3 to TRBJ2-1; 9 bases are a match to TRBD2. This CDR3 is 15 amino acids long. Per germline, CDR1 SGHTA and CDR2 FQGTGA. Trimming at V came to 6 bases and at J to 9 bases, leaving 12 bases not matched to a gene. The CDR3 DNA sequence: TGTGCCAGCAGTCCGGAGATAGCGGGAGTGGTTGAGCAGTTCTTC. Its translation: CASSPEIAGVVEQFF. Filled out from reference TRBV7-3 and TRBJ2-1, the complete variable domain reads GAGVSQTPSNKVTEKGKYVELRCDPISGHTALYWYRQSLGQGPEFLIYFQGTGAADDSGLPNDRFFAVRPEGSVSTLKIQRTERGDSAVYLCASSPEIAGVVEQFFGPGTRLTVL.

This rearrangement joins TRBV7-8 to TRBJ2-4, with no clear D. Trimming stripped 4 bases from V and 9 bases from J, with 10 bases between. The CDR3 spans 12 residues. Germline V gene data show CDR1 as SGHVS and CDR2 as FQNEAQ. The CDR3 region has the DNA TGTGCCAGCAGCTCTCGGTCGGGCATTCAGTACTTC. This gives the protein CASSSRSGIQYF.

This clonotype has at least ten counts. The chain employs TRBV6-2 or TRBV6-3 and TRBJ2-5; D remains unclear. This CDR3 region has 12 residues. Deletions cut 5 bases from V and 7 bases from J, with 11 bases between. Germline V CDR1 and CDR2: MNHEY, SVGEGT. This CDR3 is CASSLSHGTQYF. For the CDR3, the DNA is TGTGCCAGCAGTCTCTCCCATGGGACCCAGTACTTC.

This clonotype came up many times. The gene calls are TRBV5-1 and TRBJ1-4; D gene unclear. The V end was cut by 1 base, the J end by 4 bases, with 2 bases between. The germline V gene encodes CDR1 SGHRS and CDR2 YFSETQ. The CDR3 sequence is 12 residues long. The CDR3 reads CASSLNNEKLFF. The DNA of the CDR3 is TGCGCCAGCAGCTTGAATAATGAAAAACTGTTTTTT. Combining the CDR3 with reference TRBV5-1 and TRBJ1-4 gives the whole variable domain KAGVTQTPRYLIKTRGQQVTLSCSPISGHRSVSWYQQTPGQGLQFLFEYFSETQRNKGNFPGRFSGRQFSNSRSEMNVSTLELGDSALYLCASSLNNEKLFFGSGTQLSVL.

There are many counts of this clonotype. The V gene is TRBV6-1, the J gene TRBJ1-1, with 7 bases fitting TRBD1. The V and J ends lost 6 bases and 0 bases, in that order; junction bases with no gene match: 4. The CDR3 loop spans 14 amino acids. The germline gives CDR1 MNHNS, CDR2 SASEGT. The CDR3 sequence: CASRTGQLNTEAFF. CDR3 DNA sequence: TGTGCCAGCAGGACGGGACAGCTGAACACTGAAGCTTTCTTT.

This clonotype was counted many times. V usage is TRBV15 and J usage is TRBJ2-2, with D perhaps TRBD1 or TRBD2 (6 bases each). V shed 4 bases and J shed 6 bases, with 12 bases lying between them. Germline assignment: CDR1 LNHNV and CDR2 YYDKDF (reference sequence). The CDR3 is made up of 14 amino acids. The CDR3 DNA follows: TGTGCCACCAGCACAATCCGGGGGCCCGGGGAGCTGTTTTTT. It yields the protein CATSTIRGPGELFF.

Many counts were recorded for this clonotype. This rearrangement joins TRBV3-1 to TRBJ2-2, with D tentatively TRBD2 (5 bases). V lost 6 bases and J 6 bases, leaving 11 bases between the germline ends. Germline lookup yields CDR1 LGHDT and CDR2 YNNKEL (reference sequence). This CDR3 is built from 13 residues. The CDR3, as DNA: TGTGCCAGCAGGTTTACGAGGGCCGGGGAGCTGTTTTTT. It codes for CASRFTRAGELFF.

This clonotype appeared many times. The chain recombines TRBV5-1 with TRBJ2-2; a possible D gene is TRBD1 (5 bases). Per germline, CDR1 SGHRS and CDR2 YFSETQ. Trimming took off 3 bases at V and 0 bases at J, with 15 bases between the two ends. This CDR3 spans 17 amino acids. The CDR3 here is CASSYPRASANTGELFF. Written as DNA, the CDR3 is TGCGCCAGCAGCTACCCCAGGGCAAGCGCGAACACCGGGGAGCTGTTTTTT.

This clonotype occurred many times. The chain links TRBV5-1 to TRBJ1-2, with 7 bases matching TRBD1. CDR3 length equals 15 residues. Unmatched junction bases numbered 7, after V lost 1 base and J lost 4 bases. From germline, CDR1 is SGHRS and CDR2 YFSETQ. This CDR3 reads CASSLYRGTAYGYTF. DNA for the CDR3: TGCGCCAGCAGCTTGTACCGTGGGACAGCCTATGGCTACACCTTC.

This clonotype was seen repeatedly, ten times or more. J is TRBJ2-5 and V is TRBV5-1; D remains ambiguous. Germline CDR1 is SGHRS and CDR2 is YFSETQ. This CDR3 has 11 amino acids. The V and J ends lost 3 bases and 5 bases respectively, with 5 bases between them. CDR3 DNA sequence: TGCGCCAGCAGCTCAGCGGAGACCCAGTACTTC. Protein: CASSSAETQYF.

Here the CDR3 reads CAISQETGARYNEQFF. In DNA, the CDR3 is TGTGCCATCAGTCAAGAGACAGGGGCTCGCTACAATGAGCAGTTCTTC. The V and J genes are TRBV10-3 and TRBJ2-1; 8 nucleotides agree with TRBD1. Germline V gene data show CDR1 as ENHRY and CDR2 as SYGVKD. V was clipped by 5 bases and J by 3 bases; unmatched bases: 9. The CDR3 consists of 16 residues.

The table lists this clonotype with many counts. J is TRBJ2-2 and V is TRBV9, with a possible D match to TRBD1 (6 bases). The ends were cut back, 0 bases at V and 4 bases at J, with 7 bases in the middle. The CDR3 contains 14 residues. CDR1 and CDR2 from the germline V gene are SGDLS and YYNGEE. In nucleotides, the CDR3 is TGTGCCAGCAGCGTAGCGACAGGCACCGGGGAGCTGTTTTTT. Translating gives CASSVATGTGELFF.